These 4 T cell receptor beta chains share one sample of origin, sequenced in a study of technical replicates of blood from a few donors. Repertoires were generated with immunoSEQ multiplex PCR, while TCRdb's copy carries only in-frame clones and drops some. Of tens of thousands of clones in the sample, approximately 94% were seen once. The sequencing sample was made of T cells isolated from PBMCs. These receptors all come from a human donor in good health.

The V gene is TRBV28, the J gene TRBJ2-7, with TRBD1 identical over 8 bases. V lost 8 bases and J lost 3; bases outside the gene matches: 3. The CDR3 has 12 residues. The germline V gene encodes CDR1 MDHEN and CDR2 SYDVKM. This chain's CDR3 is CASQGQVYEQYF. The CDR3 DNA reads as TGTGCCAGCCAGGGACAGGTCTACGAGCAGTACTTC. The full variable domain, with the rest looked up from reference TRBV28 and TRBJ2-7, is DVKVTQSSRYLVKRTGEKVFLECVQDMDHENMFWYRQDPGLGLRLIYFSYDVKMKEKGDIPEGYSVSREKKERFSLILESASTNQTSMYLCASQGQVYEQYFGPGTRLTVT.

This chain joins TRBV6-5 and TRBJ2-7, with D possibly being TRBD2 (6 bases). Germline lookup yields CDR1 MNHEY and CDR2 SVGAGI. The germline V and J ends were trimmed by 0 bases and 2 bases, with 11 bases remaining between them. CDR3 length: 15 residues. The CDR3 loop reads CASSYSGGRAYEQYF. The DNA for the CDR3 is TGTGCCAGCAGTTACTCGGGAGGCAGGGCCTACGAGCAGTACTTC.

This clone appeared a single time. The chain couples TRBV5-1 to TRBJ2-7, with 10 nucleotides matching TRBD2. The V segment lost 0 bases and the J segment 5 bases; nucleotides outside the gene matches: 8. This CDR3 region has 16 residues. The V gene's germline CDR1 is SGHRS and CDR2 YFSETQ. The CDR3 sequence is CASSLGGTSVVNEQYF. DNA of the CDR3: TGCGCCAGCAGCTTGGGGGGGACTAGCGTTGTCAACGAGCAGTACTTC.

This clone was seen just once. This chain uses TRBV6-5 with TRBJ1-1, with D perhaps TRBD1 (5 bases). Trimming left V 1 base short and J 0 bases short, with 9 bases between. The V gene's germline CDR1 is MNHEY and CDR2 SVGAGI. This CDR3 has 15 amino acids. The CDR3 coding sequence is TGTGCCAGCAGTTACTACGGGGGGATGAACACTGAAGCTTTCTTT. It yields the protein CASSYYGGMNTEAFF.